What follows is one T cell receptor beta chain and its context. Its specific antigen is unknown. No qualities accompany the bases; no much larger clone lies one base away. The data originate from a study of blood T cell repertoires in COVID-19 (dated by TCRdb to 2018 to 2021). Background for the entire study: Collaborator samples came from the United States, Italy and Spain and covered acute and convalescent phases of COVID-19. Samples came from the ongoing ImmuneRACE study (first 160 participants) plus 1,254 subjects from 6 global collaborators. The dataset comprised deeply sampled blood TCRbeta repertoires from subjects exposed to, actively infected with, or recovered from COVID-19. The sample metadata nearly always contained a de-identified subject ID, COVID-19 status, age in years and sex. The prospective study material was composed of cDNA or gDNA derived from T cells, B-cell-depleted T cells, or PBMCs. Where available, HLA class I and class II types were obtained from metadata supplied by the sample provider rather than from assay-based typing. A freely available public database, intended as a resource for researchers studying the immune response to SARS-CoV-2, is where the repertoires were released. The paper's findings and limits, for the study overall: The quantity of clinical and demographic metadata differed by source and by participant and was supplied without curation.

In the prospective study, participants were roughly 18 to 100 years old, resided in fewer than 25 geographic areas of the United States, and were enrolled through a virtual design. In the prospective study, participants were assigned to cohorts based on the clinical history participants reported in a screening survey and a study questionnaire. Recovered participants in ImmuneRACE Cohort 3 were defined as having two consecutive negative NP/OP PCR tests, clearance from a healthcare professional, or resolution of symptoms. Mobile phlebotomists in the prospective study collected whole blood, serum and a nasopharyngeal or oropharyngeal swab from every participant. Participants in the prospective study had the option to provide additional blood draws and questionnaires over a 2-month period. Before DNA extraction, prospective study blood samples were shipped either frozen or at room temperature. CDR1 WSHSY and CDR2 SAAADI were looked up in the germline V gene. Trimming costs V 5 bases and J 2 bases, and their ends lie 14 bases apart. Including the terminal cysteine and phenylalanine, the CDR3 comprises 15 residues. The sequence is cut down to CDR3 DNA, 45 bases in frame from base 1.

TCRbeta CDR3 regions were amplified from genomic DNA using the immunoSEQ Assay, a bias-controlled multiplex PCR. Turning to the authors' computational methods: Nucleated cell counts per sample were estimated from amplification of reference gene primers within the assay. To quantify the absolute abundance of each unique TCRbeta CDR3 rearrangement, sequence reads were collapsed and filtered. For each sample, productive Simpson clonality was calculated as the square root of Simpson's diversity index across productive rearrangements. What TCRdb holds here is the immuneACCESS table cut down to in-frame rearrangements. Part of the clones is not present; checked against another copy, under half of the missing clones reflect an unresolved V gene, and the others are unexplained. V and J calls and clone size are given by that table; D and trimming were obtained from the DNA. This sample has some 490,000 clones in its table, and around nine tenths of those were observed once. The ten most abundant clones make up around 7.9% of the sample.

The sequencing input was PBMCs or T cells enriched from blood (not recorded which). The chain links TRBV10-2 with TRBJ2-3, with a tentative D gene TRBD1 over 6 matching bases. This receptor was taken from a woman aged 55-70 years who had recovered from COVID-19. Here the CDR3 is given as CASSQLPGATDTQYF. Here is the DNA: TGCGCCAGCAGTCAACTCCCAGGGGCCACAGATACGCAGTATTTT.